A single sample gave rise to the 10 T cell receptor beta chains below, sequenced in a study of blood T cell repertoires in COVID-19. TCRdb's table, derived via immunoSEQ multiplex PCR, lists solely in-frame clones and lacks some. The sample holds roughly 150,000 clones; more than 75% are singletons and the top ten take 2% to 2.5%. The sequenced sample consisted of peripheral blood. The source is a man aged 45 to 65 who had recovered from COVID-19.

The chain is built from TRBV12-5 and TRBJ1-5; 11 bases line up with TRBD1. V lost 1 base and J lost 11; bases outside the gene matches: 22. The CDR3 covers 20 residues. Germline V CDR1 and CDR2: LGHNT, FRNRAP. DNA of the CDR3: TGTGCTAGTGGTTTGGCCCGAAATGTTCAGAGGACAGGGGGCAGGGGGGCCCAGCATTTT. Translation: CASGLARNVQRTGGRGAQHF.

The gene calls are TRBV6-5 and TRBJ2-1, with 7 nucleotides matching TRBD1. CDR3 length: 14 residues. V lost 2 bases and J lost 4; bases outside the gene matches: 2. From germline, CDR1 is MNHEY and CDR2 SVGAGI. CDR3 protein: CASSYGTAYNEQFF. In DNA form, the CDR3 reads TGTGCCAGCAGTTACGGGACAGCTTACAATGAGCAGTTCTTC.

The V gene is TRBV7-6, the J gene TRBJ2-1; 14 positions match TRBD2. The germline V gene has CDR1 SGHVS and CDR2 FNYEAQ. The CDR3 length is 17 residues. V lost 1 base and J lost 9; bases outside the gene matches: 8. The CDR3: CASSLGRLAGGPGEQFF. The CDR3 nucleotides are TGTGCCAGCAGCTTAGGGAGACTAGCGGGAGGGCCAGGTGAGCAGTTCTTC.

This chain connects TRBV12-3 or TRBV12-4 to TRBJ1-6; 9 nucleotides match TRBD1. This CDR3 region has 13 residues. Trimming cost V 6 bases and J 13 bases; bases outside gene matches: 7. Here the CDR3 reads CASSLGTGYPLHF. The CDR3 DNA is TGTGCCAGCAGCCTGGGGACAGGGTATCCCCTCCACTTT.

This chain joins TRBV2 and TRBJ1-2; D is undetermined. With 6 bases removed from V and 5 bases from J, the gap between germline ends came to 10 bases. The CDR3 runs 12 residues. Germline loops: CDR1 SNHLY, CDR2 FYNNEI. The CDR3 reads CASRTVDYGYTF. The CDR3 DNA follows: TGTGCCAGCAGAACAGTAGATTATGGCTACACCTTC.

The CDR3 DNA follows: TGTGCCAGCAGTGAGTCGTGGGGGGGGCGAGAGACCCAGTACTTC. This sequence encodes CASSESWGGRETQYF. The rearrangement joins TRBV6-4 to TRBJ2-5, with D perhaps TRBD2 (7 bases). V was cut by 3 bases and J by 4 bases, with 15 bases left in between. Germline CDR1 and CDR2: MRHNA and SNTAGT. This CDR3 has 15 residues.

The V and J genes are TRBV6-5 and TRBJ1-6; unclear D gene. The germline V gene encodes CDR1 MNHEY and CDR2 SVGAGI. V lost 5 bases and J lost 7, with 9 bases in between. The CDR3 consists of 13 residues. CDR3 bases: TGTGCCAGCAGTCGTGAGGCCAATTCACCCCTCCACTTT. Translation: CASSREANSPLHF.

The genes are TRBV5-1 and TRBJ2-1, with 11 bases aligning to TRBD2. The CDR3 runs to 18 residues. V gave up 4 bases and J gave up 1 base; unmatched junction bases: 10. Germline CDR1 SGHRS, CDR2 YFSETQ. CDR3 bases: TGCGCCAGCAGCGGGCTGACTAGCGGGAAATTGTCCTACAATGAGCAGTTCTTC. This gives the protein CASSGLTSGKLSYNEQFF.

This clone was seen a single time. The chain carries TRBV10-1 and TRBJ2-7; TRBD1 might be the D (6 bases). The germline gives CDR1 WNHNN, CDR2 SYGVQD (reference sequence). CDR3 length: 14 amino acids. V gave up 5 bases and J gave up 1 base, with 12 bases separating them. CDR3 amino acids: CASSPDDRSYEQYF. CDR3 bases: TGCGCCAGCAGTCCCGATGACAGGTCCTACGAGCAGTACTTC.

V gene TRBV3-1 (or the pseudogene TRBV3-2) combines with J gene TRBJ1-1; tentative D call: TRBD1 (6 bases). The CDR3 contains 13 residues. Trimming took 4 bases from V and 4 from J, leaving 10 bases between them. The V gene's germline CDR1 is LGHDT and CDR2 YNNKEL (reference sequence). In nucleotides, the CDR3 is TGTGCCAGCAGCCGTCAGGGGACCACTGAAGCTTTCTTT. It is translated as CASSRQGTTEAFF.